Listed below are T cell receptor beta chains from one sample, sequenced in a study of post-analysis software for immune sequencing data. Each CDR3 protein gets one entry after TCRdb re-called the PCR reads with MiXCR. This table holds some 690,000 distinct CDR3 sequences, 30% found once. Source material: blood. The receptors originated from a girl under 18 with multiple sclerosis. Each CDR3 is given with its conserved first and last residue. D genes are given only for firm matches. The size field is filled for only some rows; it gives once, few, many or a size class.

J | size | D | V | length | DNA | CDR3
TRBJ2-4 | few | . | TRBV15 | 16 | TGTGCCACCAGCAGGTTCGACAGCCTAGCCAAAAACATTCAGTACTTC | CATSRFDSLAKNIQYF
TRBJ1-1 | . | . | TRBV7-7 | 14 | TGTGCTAGCAGCTCCGCGGGAGGAACAACTGAAGCTTTCTTT | CASSSAGGTTEAFF
TRBJ2-1 | few | . | TRBV5-1 | 14 | TGCGCCAGCAGCCACCGAGGGGAGAACAATGAGCAGTTCTTC | CASSHRGENNEQFF
TRBJ2-7 | few | . | TRBV4-3 | 13 | TGCGCCAGCAGCCAAGAACTAACCTACGAGCAGTACTTC | CASSQELTYEQYF
TRBJ2-3 | . | TRBD1 | TRBV27 | 15 | TGTGCCAGCAGTAGGGGACAGGCTTTGACAGATACGCAGTATTTT | CASSRGQALTDTQYF
TRBJ2-5 | many | TRBD1 | TRBV7-2 | 15 | TGTGCCAGCAGCGTCGGCGGGACAGGGGGCGAGACCCAGTACTTC | CASSVGGTGGETQYF
TRBJ1-4 | . | . | TRBV6-5 | 12 | TGTGCCAGCAGCCAGAGGCGTGAAAAACTGTTTTTT | CASSQRREKLFF
TRBJ2-1 | . | TRBD1 | TRBV6-5 | 16 | TGTGCCAGCAGCCGGGGCGTACAGGGGGCAGGGAATGAGCAGTTCTTC | CASSRGVQGAGNEQFF
TRBJ2-5 | . | TRBD2 | TRBV29-1 | 12 | TGCACCGTCACCCCGGGAGGGGAGACCCAGTACTTC | CTVTPGGETQYF
TRBJ1-5 | . | . | TRBV15 | 13 | TGTGCCACCAGCGACAGGCAAAGGCAGCCCCAGCATTTT | CATSDRQRQPQHF